A single sample gave rise to the 21 T cell receptor beta chains below, sequenced in a study of blood T cell repertoires in COVID-19. Only in-frame clones appear in the TCRdb table, and some are missing; sequencing was by immunoSEQ multiplex PCR. The sample carries about 220,000 clones, 65% to 85% recorded once. The specimen sequenced was peripheral blood. Every receptor here comes from a human donor in a cohort sampled during active COVID-19.

The chain couples TRBV6-4 to TRBJ1-3; weak D call: TRBD1 (5 bases). In germline, CDR1 is MRHNA, CDR2 SNTAGT. CDR3 length equals 16 residues. V shed 2 bases and J shed 2 bases, with 13 bases lying between them. The CDR3 protein is CASSDQFGGAGNTIYF. CDR3 nucleotide sequence: TGTGCCAGCAGTGACCAGTTCGGGGGAGCTGGAAACACCATATATTTT.

The chain combines TRBV6-2 or TRBV6-3 with TRBJ1-6; D is unclear. With 2 bases removed from V and 8 bases from J, the gap between germline ends came to 10 bases. Germline assignment: CDR1 MNHEY and CDR2 SVGEGT. This CDR3 region has 14 residues. The CDR3 protein is CASSYLPRDSPLHF. The CDR3 DNA sequence: TGTGCCAGCAGTTACCTTCCCCGCGATTCACCCCTCCACTTT.

The chain uses TRBV7-9 and TRBJ2-1, with 9 bases identical to TRBD2. This CDR3 is 14 amino acids long. V gave up 8 bases and J gave up 6 bases; unmatched junction bases: 8. The V gene's germline CDR1 is SEHNR and CDR2 FQNEAQ (reference sequence). In nucleotides, the CDR3 is TGTGCCAGCGTTTGGCCGGGACTAGCCAATGAGCAGTTCTTC. Its translation: CASVWPGLANEQFF.

This clone was detected only once. This sequence joins TRBV28 and TRBJ1-4; D is perhaps TRBD1 (5 bases). The V end was cut by 4 bases, the J end by 7 bases, with 13 bases between. Germline loops: CDR1 MDHEN, CDR2 SYDVKM. This CDR3 is 14 amino acids long. Here the CDR3 DNA reads TGTGCCAGCAGTTCCCACCGGGGGTCTGAAAAACTGTTTTTT. Its protein is CASSSHRGSEKLFF. Combining the CDR3 with reference TRBV28 and TRBJ1-4 gives the whole variable domain DVKVTQSSRYLVKRTGEKVFLECVQDMDHENMFWYRQDPGLGLRLIYFSYDVKMKEKGDIPEGYSVSREKKERFSLILESASTNQTSMYLCASSSHRGSEKLFFGSGTQLSVL.

On this clone: At the DNA level, this CDR3 is encoded by other sequences in the same sample as well. The genes are TRBV7-2 and TRBJ1-1; D gene uncertain. The CDR3 extends over 13 amino acids. Trimming shortened V by 4 bases and J by 1 base, and 7 bases separated the two germline ends. CDR1 is SGHTA, CDR2 FQGNSA, per germline. Here the CDR3 reads CASSSLRNTEAFF. The CDR3, as DNA: TGTGCCAGCAGCTCGCTGAGGAACACTGAAGCTTTCTTT.

The chain has TRBV6-5 and TRBJ1-4; 7 bases are a match to TRBD1. CDR1 is MNHEY, CDR2 SVGAGI, per germline. CDR3 length: 14 amino acids. The V segment lost 4 bases and the J segment 2 bases; nucleotides outside the gene matches: 1. CDR3 DNA sequence: TGTGCCAGCAGTTCGGGACAGACTAATGAAAAACTGTTTTTT. Amino acid sequence: CASSSGQTNEKLFF.

The CDR3 DNA sequence: TGTGCCAGCACCTACGGGGGCACTGAAGCTTTCTTT. This encodes CASTYGGTEAFF. The chain carries TRBV6-5 and TRBJ1-1; possible D gene TRBD1, 5 bases. The length of the CDR3 is 12 residues. Trimming stripped 7 bases from V and 4 bases from J, with 10 bases between. Germline V gene lookup returns CDR1 MNHEY and CDR2 SVGAGI.

CDR3 loop: CASSLDISTGIPTDSPLHF. DNA of the CDR3: TGTGCCAGCAGCTTAGACATCTCTACAGGGATCCCGACGGATTCACCCCTCCACTTT. The chain employs TRBV7-6 and TRBJ1-6; tentative D call: TRBD1 (6 bases). V lost 1 base and J lost 8, with 24 bases in between. CDR3 length: 19 amino acids. Germline values: CDR1 SGHVS, CDR2 FNYEAQ.

The chain has TRBV9 and TRBJ1-3, with D tentatively TRBD1 (5 bases). The germline V and J ends were trimmed by 0 bases and 0 bases, with 16 bases remaining between them. The CDR3 has 18 amino acids. Germline V gives CDR1 SGDLS, CDR2 YYNGEE. The CDR3 nucleotides read TGTGCCAGCAGCGTAGATGGGGCAGGCGCAAGCTCTGGAAACACCATATATTTT. Its translation is CASSVDGAGASSGNTIYF.

This clone was seen once. The V and J genes are TRBV28 and TRBJ1-2; no reliable D call. CDR3 length: 12 amino acids. Trimming shortened V by 1 base and J by 8 bases, and 8 bases separated the two germline ends. Germline CDR1 is MDHEN and CDR2 is SYDVKM. CDR3 residues: CASSLSRGGYTF. Here the CDR3 DNA reads TGTGCCAGCAGTTTATCGCGCGGGGGCTACACCTTC.

The J gene is TRBJ2-1, the V gene TRBV4-1; maybe TRBD2 (5 bases). Germline V gives CDR1 MGHRA, CDR2 YSYEKL. This CDR3 contains 15 residues. Trimming pared 0 bases from V and 4 bases from J, leaving 10 bases between. CDR3 amino acids: CASSQDRLNYNEQFF. The CDR3 nucleotides read TGCGCCAGCAGCCAAGACCGACTAAATTACAATGAGCAGTTCTTC.

The gene calls are TRBV12-3 or TRBV12-4 and TRBJ1-2; D gene ambiguous. CDR3 length equals 12 residues. V was trimmed by 5 bases and J by 7 bases, leaving 11 bases between them. CDR3 in DNA: TGTGCCAGCAGTCCGGGTAACGGTGGCTACACCTTC. Its protein product is CASSPGNGGYTF.

V usage is TRBV30 and J usage is TRBJ2-2; 7 positions match TRBD2. V was pared by 3 bases and J by 7 bases, with 11 bases of the junction left unmatched. CDR1 is GTSNPN, CDR2 SVGIG, per germline (reference sequence). The CDR3 consists of 15 residues. Written as DNA, the CDR3 is TGTGCCTGGAGGGGTGATTGGGGGGGAAGCGGGGAGCTGTTTTTT. Amino acid sequence: CAWRGDWGGSGELFF.

The chain combines TRBV7-3 with TRBJ1-4, with TRBD1 as a possible D gene (6 bases). Germline CDR1 SGHTA, CDR2 FQGTGA. This CDR3 region has 13 residues. The ends were cut back, 5 bases at V and 5 bases at J, with 9 bases in the middle. Here the CDR3 reads CASSGQPNEKLFF. DNA of the CDR3: TGTGCCAGCAGCGGACAGCCCAATGAAAAACTGTTTTTT.

This clone was seen more than once but under ten times. The J gene is TRBJ2-6, the V gene TRBV7-8; tentative D call: TRBD1 (5 bases). The CDR3 contains 17 residues. Germline-derived CDR1 and CDR2 are SGHVS and FQNEAQ. The V and J ends lost 1 base and 4 bases respectively, with 14 bases between them. CDR3 sequence (DNA): TGTGCCAGCAGCTTAGGTCAGGGATTCGCGGGGGCCAACGTCCTGACTTTC. It yields the protein CASSLGQGFAGANVLTF.

This chain links TRBV2 with TRBJ2-1, with 13 nucleotides matching TRBD2. V trimming: 7 bases; J trimming: 9 bases; junction bases outside the gene matches: 9. This CDR3 contains 15 residues. The V gene's germline CDR1 is SNHLY and CDR2 FYNNEI. In DNA, the CDR3 is TGTGCCAGCAAGGCCGGACTAGCGGGAGTAGGTGAGCAGTTCTTC. Amino acids: CASKAGLAGVGEQFF.

The CDR3 loop is CASSPPGTAWGEYQETQYF. The CDR3 nucleotides are TGTGCCAGCAGCCCCCCCGGTACAGCGTGGGGAGAATACCAAGAGACCCAGTACTTC. J is TRBJ2-5 and V is TRBV9, with D tentatively TRBD2 (5 bases). The CDR3 is made up of 19 amino acids. The V end lost 4 bases, the J end lost 0 bases, and 25 bases lay between the germline ends. CDR1 and CDR2 (germline): SGDLS, YYNGEE.

The CDR3 loop reads CASSPLQPYTDTQYF. CDR3 nucleotide sequence: TGTGCCAGCAGCCCATTACAGCCTTACACAGATACGCAGTATTTT. The J gene is TRBJ2-3, the V gene TRBV28; D is ambiguous. V was cut by 6 bases and J by 2 bases, with 15 bases left in between. Per germline, CDR1 MDHEN and CDR2 SYDVKM. The CDR3 has 15 amino acids.

The rearrangement uses TRBV4-1 and TRBJ2-2, with TRBD2 matching 9 bases. J gave up 3 bases and V 2 bases, and 4 bases lay outside the gene matches. Germline-derived CDR1 and CDR2 are MGHRA and YSYEKL. The CDR3 spans 16 residues. Here the CDR3 reads CASSQHSGSYTGELFF. CDR3 bases: TGCGCCAGCAGCCAACATAGCGGGAGTTACACCGGGGAGCTGTTTTTT.

V is TRBV3-1 (or the pseudogene TRBV3-2) and J is TRBJ2-2, with a weak D call TRBD2 (5 bases). Germline-derived CDR1 and CDR2 are LGHDT and YNNKEL (reference sequence). V lost 4 bases to trimming and J lost 0 bases, with 9 bases between them. The CDR3 loop spans 15 amino acids. CDR3 in DNA: TGTGCCAGCAGCCCACTGCGGGCGAACACCGGGGAGCTGTTTTTT. Residues: CASSPLRANTGELFF.

The rearrangement joins TRBV5-1 to TRBJ2-3, with 7 nucleotides matching TRBD2. Germline-derived CDR1 and CDR2 are SGHRS and YFSETQ. The junction had 6 bases not matched to a gene; V was cut back by 3 bases and J by 5 bases. The CDR3 contains 14 residues. DNA of the CDR3: TGCGCCAGCAGCTCCCTACTAGCGATAGATACGCAGTATTTT. It specifies CASSSLLAIDTQYF.